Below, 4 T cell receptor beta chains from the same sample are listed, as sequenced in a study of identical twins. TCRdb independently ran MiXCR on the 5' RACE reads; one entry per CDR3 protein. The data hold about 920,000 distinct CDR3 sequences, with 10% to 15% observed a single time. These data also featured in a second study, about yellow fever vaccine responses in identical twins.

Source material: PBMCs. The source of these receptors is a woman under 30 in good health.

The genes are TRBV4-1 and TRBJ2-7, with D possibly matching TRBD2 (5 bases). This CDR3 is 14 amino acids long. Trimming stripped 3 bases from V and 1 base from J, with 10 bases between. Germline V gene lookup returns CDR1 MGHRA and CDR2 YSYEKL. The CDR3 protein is CASSQGSGSYEQYV. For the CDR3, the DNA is TGCGCCAGCAGCCAGGGGAGCGGATCCTACGAGCAGTACGTC.

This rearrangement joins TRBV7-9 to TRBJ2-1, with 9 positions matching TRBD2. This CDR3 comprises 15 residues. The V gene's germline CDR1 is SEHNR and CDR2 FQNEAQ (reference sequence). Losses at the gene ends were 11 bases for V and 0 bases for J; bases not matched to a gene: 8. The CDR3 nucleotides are TGTGCCTGTTCAAGCGGGAGGAGCTCCTACAATGAGCAGTTCTTC. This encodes CACSSGRSSYNEQFF.

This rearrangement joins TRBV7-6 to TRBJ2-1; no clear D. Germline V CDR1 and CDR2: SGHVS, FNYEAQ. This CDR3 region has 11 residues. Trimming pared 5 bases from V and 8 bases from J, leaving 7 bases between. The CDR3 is CASSTKDEQFF. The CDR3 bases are TGTGCCAGCAGCACAAAGGATGAGCAGTTCTTC.

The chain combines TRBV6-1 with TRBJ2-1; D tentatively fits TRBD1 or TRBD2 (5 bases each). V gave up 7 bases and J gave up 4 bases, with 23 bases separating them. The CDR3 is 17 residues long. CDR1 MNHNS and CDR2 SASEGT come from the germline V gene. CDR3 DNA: TGTGCCAGCACCTCCGGGGCAGGAGCGGCACCGTACAATGAGCAGTTCTTC. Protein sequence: CASTSGAGAAPYNEQFF.